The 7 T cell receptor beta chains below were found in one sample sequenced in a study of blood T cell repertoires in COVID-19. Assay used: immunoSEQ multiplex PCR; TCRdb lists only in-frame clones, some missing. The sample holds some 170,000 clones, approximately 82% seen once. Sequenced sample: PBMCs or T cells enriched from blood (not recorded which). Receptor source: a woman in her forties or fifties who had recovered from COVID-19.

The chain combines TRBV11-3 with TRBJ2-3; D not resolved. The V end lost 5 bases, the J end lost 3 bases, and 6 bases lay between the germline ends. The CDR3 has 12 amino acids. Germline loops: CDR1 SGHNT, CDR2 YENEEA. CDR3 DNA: TGTGCCAGCAGCGGCAGTACAGATACGCAGTATTTT. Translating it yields CASSGSTDTQYF.

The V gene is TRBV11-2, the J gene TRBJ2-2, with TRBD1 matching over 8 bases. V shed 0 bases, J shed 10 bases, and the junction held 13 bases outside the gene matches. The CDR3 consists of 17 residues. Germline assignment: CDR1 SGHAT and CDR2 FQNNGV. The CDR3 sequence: CASSLDRRSGGRSELFF. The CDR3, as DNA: TGTGCCAGCAGCTTAGATCGTAGGTCAGGGGGCAGGTCGGAGCTGTTTTTT.

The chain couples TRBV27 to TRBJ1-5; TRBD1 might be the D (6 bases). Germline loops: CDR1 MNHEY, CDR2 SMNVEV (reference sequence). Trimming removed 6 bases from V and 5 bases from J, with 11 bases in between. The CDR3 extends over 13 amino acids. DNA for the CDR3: TGTGCCAGCAGAGGGCAGGGGCATCAGCCCCAGCATTTT. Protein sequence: CASRGQGHQPQHF.

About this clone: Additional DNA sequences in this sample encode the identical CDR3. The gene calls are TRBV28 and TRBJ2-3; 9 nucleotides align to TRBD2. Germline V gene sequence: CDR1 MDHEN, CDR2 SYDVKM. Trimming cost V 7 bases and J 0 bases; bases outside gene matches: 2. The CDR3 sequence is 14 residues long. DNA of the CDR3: TGTGCCAGCACCGGACTAGCGAGCACAGATACGCAGTATTTT. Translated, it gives CASTGLASTDTQYF.

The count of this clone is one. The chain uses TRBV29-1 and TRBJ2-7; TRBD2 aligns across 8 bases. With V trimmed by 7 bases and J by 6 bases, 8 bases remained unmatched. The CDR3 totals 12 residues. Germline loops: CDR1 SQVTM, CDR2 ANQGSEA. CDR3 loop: CSELAAGGEQYF. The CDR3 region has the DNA TGCAGCGAACTAGCCGCGGGAGGCGAGCAGTACTTC.

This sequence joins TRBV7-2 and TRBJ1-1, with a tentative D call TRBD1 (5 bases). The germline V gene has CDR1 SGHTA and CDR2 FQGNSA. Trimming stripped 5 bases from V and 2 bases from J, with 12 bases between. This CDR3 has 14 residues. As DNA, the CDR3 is TGTGCCAGCAGCACCCCGACAGCTAACACTGAAGCTTTCTTT. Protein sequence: CASSTPTANTEAFF. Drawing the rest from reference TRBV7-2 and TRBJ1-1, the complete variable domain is GAGVSQSPSNKVTEKGKDVELRCDPISGHTALYWYRQSLGQGLEFLIYFQGNSAPDKSGLPSDRFSAERTGGSVSTLTIQRTQQEDSAVYLCASSTPTANTEAFFGQGTRLTVV.

This CDR3 reads CAWSRAGGFSYEQYF. The CDR3 nucleotides read TGTGCCTGGAGTAGGGCGGGAGGGTTTTCCTACGAGCAGTACTTC. This chain joins TRBV30 and TRBJ2-7; 9 nucleotides match TRBD2. V was clipped by 2 bases and J by 1 base; unmatched bases: 6. The CDR3 totals 15 residues. Germline V gives CDR1 GTSNPN, CDR2 SVGIG (reference sequence).